A single T cell receptor (beta chain) is shown here with its context. Its target is not known. The sample originates from a study of T cell clonotyping in hematopoietic cell transplantation. Study-level points and caveats: After transplant, recipient diversity fell while pathologically expanded clonotypes grew through day 180. Without cell sorting, CD4 versus CD8 contributions remain unresolved. Higher Inverse Simpson Index values in graft donor and pretransplant recipient predicted broader posttransplant TCR diversity.

Between the trimmed V and J ends, which lost 0 bases and 5 bases, there was a span of 17 bases. Germline V gene sequence: CDR1 SGDLS, CDR2 YYNGEE. The CDR3 length is 16 residues. Repertoires were generated with immunoSEQ multiplex PCR, while TCRdb's copy carries only in-frame clones and drops some. Of under 5,000 clones listed, about 95% are singletons. The chain links TRBV9 to TRBJ2-5, with D hard to call. This TCR was sampled from a male patient in his thirties or forties who had an allogeneic stem cell transplant from a related donor, so the T cells may come from the graft donor. Some clones in this sample may be carry-over from other donors' samples. This material consisted of PBMCs, taken 100 days after allogeneic stem cell transplant. The CDR3 bases are TGTGCCAGCAGCGTAGGGAACATACCCGCCCGGGAGACCCAGTACTTC. It specifies CASSVGNIPARETQYF.